This T cell receptor beta chain was sequenced for a study of blood T cell repertoires in COVID-19. Overall study context: The United States, Italy and Spain provided the acute and convalescent COVID-19 samples. Nucleic acid was either cDNA or gDNA, and it came from T cells, B-cell-depleted T cells, or PBMCs.

How the authors handled the data: Scientists estimated how many nucleated cells there were by amplifying reference gene primers. The protocol was immunoSEQ multiplex PCR, while the TCRdb copy is restricted to in-frame clones and leaves out a portion. The V and J calls and clone size were taken over from that table, and D and trimming were inferred from the DNA. The data show roughly 120,000 clones, about 85% seen once. Germline V gives CDR1 LNHNV, CDR2 YYDKDF (reference sequence). The CDR3 is 15 amino acids. The V and J ends lost 5 bases and 4 bases, in that order; junction bases with no gene match: 7.

The TCR was taken from a middle-aged man with acute or convalescent COVID-19. The sample comprised peripheral blood. The rearrangement uses TRBV15 and TRBJ1-1; the match to TRBD1 covers 10 bases. The CDR3 bases are TGTGCCACCAGCCGGGACAGGGGCGAGGGCACTGAAGCTTTCTTT. Amino acid sequence: CATSRDRGEGTEAFF.